These 5 T cell receptor beta chains originate from one sample sequenced in a study of CD8+CD57+ T cells in acquired aplastic anemia. Patients selected for sequencing had displayed CD8+CD57+ cell expansion by flow cytometry. The template used for profiling TCR beta VDJ and CDR3 was genomic DNA. TCRdb processed the reads anew with MiXCR; each CDR3 protein has one entry. This table has around 200,000 distinct CDR3 sequences, 65% appearing once. Sequenced input: sorted CD4+, CD8+, or CD8+CD57+ T cells (not recorded which) from PBMCs. The receptor set was obtained from a human donor with aplastic anemia.

The sample holds many counts of this clonotype. This chain joins TRBV4-1 and TRBJ1-1; 7 nucleotides align to TRBD1. The CDR3 sequence is 15 residues long. The germline gives CDR1 MGHRA, CDR2 YSYEKL. After removal of 4 bases from V and 1 base from J, the junction contained 6 bases not matched to a gene. As DNA, the CDR3 is TGCGCCAGCAGCCCCTGGGACAGCCCGAACACTGAAGCTTTCTTT. Protein sequence: CASSPWDSPNTEAFF.

The chain employs TRBV29-1 and TRBJ2-5; 7 positions match TRBD1. The trim removed 7 bases at V and 5 bases at J, leaving 7 bases unmatched. CDR3 size: 12 residues. Germline CDR1 SQVTM, CDR2 ANQGSEA. CDR3 DNA sequence: TGCAGCGCACTAACAGGGGTGGAGACCCAGTACTTC. This sequence encodes CSALTGVETQYF.

The chain couples TRBV5-1 to TRBJ2-7, with D hard to call. Germline CDR1 is SGHRS and CDR2 is YFSETQ. The CDR3 sequence is 14 residues long. With 0 bases removed from V and 3 bases from J, the gap between germline ends came to 10 bases. CDR3 sequence reads: CASSLAAVDYEQYF. CDR3 in DNA: TGCGCCAGCAGCTTGGCGGCAGTCGACTACGAGCAGTACTTC.

The V call is TRBV9, the J call TRBJ2-7; TRBD1 aligns across 8 bases. CDR3 size: 15 residues. In germline, CDR1 is SGDLS, CDR2 YYNGEE. V shed 4 bases, J shed 1 base, and the junction held 7 bases outside the gene matches. The CDR3 DNA reads as TGTGCCAGCAGCTACCGGACAGGGAATTCCTACGAGCAGTACTTC. This gives the protein CASSYRTGNSYEQYF.

The chain employs TRBV9 and TRBJ2-2; D not certain. The CDR3 covers 14 residues. In germline, CDR1 is SGDLS, CDR2 YYNGEE. V was cut by 0 bases and J by 3 bases, with 6 bases left in between. CDR3 sequence reads: CASSVAPHTGELFF. The DNA for the CDR3 is TGTGCCAGCAGCGTAGCCCCCCACACCGGGGAGCTGTTTTTT.